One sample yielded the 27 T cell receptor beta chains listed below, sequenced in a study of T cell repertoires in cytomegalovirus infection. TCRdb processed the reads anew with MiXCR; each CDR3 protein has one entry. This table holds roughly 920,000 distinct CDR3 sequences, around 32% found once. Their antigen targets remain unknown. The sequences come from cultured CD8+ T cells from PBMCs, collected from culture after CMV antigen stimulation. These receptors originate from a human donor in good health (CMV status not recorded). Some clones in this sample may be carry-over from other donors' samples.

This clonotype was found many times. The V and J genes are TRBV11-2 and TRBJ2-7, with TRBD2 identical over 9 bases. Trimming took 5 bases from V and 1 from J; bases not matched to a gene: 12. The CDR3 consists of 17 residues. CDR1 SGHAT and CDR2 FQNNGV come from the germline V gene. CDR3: CASSPHLAGGPSYEQYV. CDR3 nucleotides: TGTGCCAGCAGCCCTCACTTGGCGGGGGGGCCGTCCTACGAGCAGTACGTC.

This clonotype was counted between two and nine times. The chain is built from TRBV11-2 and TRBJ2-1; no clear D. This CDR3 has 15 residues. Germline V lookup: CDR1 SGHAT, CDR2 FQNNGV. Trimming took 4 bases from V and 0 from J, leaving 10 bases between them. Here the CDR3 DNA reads TGTGCCAGCAGCTCGGACCAAAGCTCCTACAATGAGCAGTTCTTC. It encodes CASSSDQSSYNEQFF.

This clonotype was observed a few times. The CDR3 reads CASSYSGRREDEQFF. The CDR3 bases are TGTGCCAGCAGTTACTCGGGAAGGAGGGAGGATGAGCAGTTCTTC. The genes are TRBV6-5 and TRBJ2-1; maybe TRBD2 (6 bases). CDR3 length: 15 residues. V was pared by 0 bases and J by 8 bases, with 14 bases between. The germline CDR1 and CDR2 sequences are MNHEY and SVGAGI.

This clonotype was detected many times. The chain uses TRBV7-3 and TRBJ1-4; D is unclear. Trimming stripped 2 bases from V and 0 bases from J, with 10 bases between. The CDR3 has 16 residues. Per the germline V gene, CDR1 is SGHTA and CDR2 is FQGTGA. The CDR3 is CASSLGPSATNEKLFF. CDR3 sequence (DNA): TGTGCCAGCAGCTTAGGACCAAGTGCAACTAATGAAAAACTGTTTTTT.

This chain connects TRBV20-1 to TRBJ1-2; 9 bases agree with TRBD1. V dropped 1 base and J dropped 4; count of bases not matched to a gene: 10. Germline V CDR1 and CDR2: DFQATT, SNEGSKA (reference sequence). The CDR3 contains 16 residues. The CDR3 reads CSARAPGTGKTYGYTF. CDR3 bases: TGCAGTGCTAGAGCCCCCGGGACAGGGAAAACCTATGGCTACACCTTC.

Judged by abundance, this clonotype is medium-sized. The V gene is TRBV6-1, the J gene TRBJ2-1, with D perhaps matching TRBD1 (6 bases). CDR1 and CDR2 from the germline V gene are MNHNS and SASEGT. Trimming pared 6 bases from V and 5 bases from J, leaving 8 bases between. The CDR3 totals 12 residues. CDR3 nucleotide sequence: TGTGCCAGCAGGGGGGCAAACAATGAGCAGTTCTTC. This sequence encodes CASRGANNEQFF.

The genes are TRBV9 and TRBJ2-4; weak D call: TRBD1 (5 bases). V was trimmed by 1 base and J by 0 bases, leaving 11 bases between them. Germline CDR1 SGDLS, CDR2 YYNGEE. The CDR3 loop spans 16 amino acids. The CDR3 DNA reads TGTGCCAGCAGCGTACAGTCAGGGTCAGCCAAAAACATTCAGTACTTC. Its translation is CASSVQSGSAKNIQYF.

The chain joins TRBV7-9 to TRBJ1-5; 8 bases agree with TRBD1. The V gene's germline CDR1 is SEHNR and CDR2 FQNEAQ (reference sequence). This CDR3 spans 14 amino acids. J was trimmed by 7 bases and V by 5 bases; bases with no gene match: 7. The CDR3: CASSPGQGWQPQHF. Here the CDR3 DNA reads TGTGCCAGCAGCCCCGGACAGGGTTGGCAGCCCCAGCATTTT.

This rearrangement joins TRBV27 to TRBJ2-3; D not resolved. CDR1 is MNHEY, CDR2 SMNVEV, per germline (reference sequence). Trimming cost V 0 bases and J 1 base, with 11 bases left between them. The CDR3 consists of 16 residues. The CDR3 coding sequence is TGTGCCAGCAGTTTATCAGGGCCCCGGGGCACAGATACGCAGTATTTT. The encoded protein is CASSLSGPRGTDTQYF.

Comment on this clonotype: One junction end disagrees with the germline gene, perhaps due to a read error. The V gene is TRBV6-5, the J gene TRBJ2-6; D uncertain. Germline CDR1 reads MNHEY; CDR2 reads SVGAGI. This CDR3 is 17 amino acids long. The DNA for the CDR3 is TGTGCCAGCAGTTACGGCCTGTCAGTCTCTGGGACCAACGTCCTGACTTTC. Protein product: CASSYGLSVSGTNVLTF.

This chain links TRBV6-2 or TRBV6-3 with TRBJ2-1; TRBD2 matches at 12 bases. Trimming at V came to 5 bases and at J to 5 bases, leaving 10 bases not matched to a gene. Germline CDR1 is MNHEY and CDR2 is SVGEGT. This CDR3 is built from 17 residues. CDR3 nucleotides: TGTGCCAGCAGTCCGACCCGACTAGCGGGGGCCCACAATGAGCAGTTCTTC. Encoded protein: CASSPTRLAGAHNEQFF.

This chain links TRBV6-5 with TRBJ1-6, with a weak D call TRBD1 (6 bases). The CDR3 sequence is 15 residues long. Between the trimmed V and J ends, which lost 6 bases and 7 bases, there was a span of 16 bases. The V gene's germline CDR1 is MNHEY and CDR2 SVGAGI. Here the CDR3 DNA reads TGTGCCAGCAGCAGAGACAGGTTTGAGAATTCACCCCTCCACTTT. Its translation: CASSRDRFENSPLHF.

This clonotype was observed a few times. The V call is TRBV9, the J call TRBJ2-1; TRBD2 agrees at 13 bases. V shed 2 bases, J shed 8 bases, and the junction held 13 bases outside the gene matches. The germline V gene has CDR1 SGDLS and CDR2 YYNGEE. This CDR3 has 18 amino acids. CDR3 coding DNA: TGTGCCAGCAGCGTTCGGACTAGCGGGGGAAATAGTATGTATGAGCAGTTCTTC. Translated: CASSVRTSGGNSMYEQFF.

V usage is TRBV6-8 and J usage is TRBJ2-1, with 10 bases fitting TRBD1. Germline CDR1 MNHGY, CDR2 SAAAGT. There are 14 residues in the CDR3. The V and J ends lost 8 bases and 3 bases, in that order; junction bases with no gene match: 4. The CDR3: CASAGDRGYNEQFF. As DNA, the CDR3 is TGTGCCAGCGCTGGGGACAGGGGCTACAATGAGCAGTTCTTC.

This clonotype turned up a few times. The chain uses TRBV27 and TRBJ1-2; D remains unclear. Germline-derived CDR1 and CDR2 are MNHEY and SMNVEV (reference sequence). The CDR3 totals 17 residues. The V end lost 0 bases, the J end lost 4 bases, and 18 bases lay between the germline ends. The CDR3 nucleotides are TGTGCCAGCAGTTTATCCGCACAGTTCCGGATTTCCTATGGCTACACCTTC. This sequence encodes CASSLSAQFRISYGYTF.

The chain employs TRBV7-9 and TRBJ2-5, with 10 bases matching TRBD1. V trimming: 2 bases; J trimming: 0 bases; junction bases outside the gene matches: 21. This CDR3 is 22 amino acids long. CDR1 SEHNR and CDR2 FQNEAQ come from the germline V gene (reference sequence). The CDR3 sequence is CASSLPGQGSYRAHPYQETQYF. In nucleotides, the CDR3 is TGTGCCAGCAGCTTACCGGGACAGGGGTCGTACCGCGCCCATCCTTACCAAGAGACCCAGTACTTC.

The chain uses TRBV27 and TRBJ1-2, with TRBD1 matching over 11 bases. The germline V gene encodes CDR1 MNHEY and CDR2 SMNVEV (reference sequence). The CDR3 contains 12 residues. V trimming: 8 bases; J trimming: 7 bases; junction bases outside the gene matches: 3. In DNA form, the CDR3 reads TGTGCCAGCCGGACAGGGGGCGTTGGCTACACCTTC. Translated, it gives CASRTGGVGYTF.

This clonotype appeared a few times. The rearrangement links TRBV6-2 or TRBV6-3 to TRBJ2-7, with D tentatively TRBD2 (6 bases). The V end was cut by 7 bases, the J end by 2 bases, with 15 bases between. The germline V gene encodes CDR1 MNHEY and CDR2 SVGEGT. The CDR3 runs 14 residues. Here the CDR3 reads CASMGESGAYEQYV. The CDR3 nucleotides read TGTGCCAGCATGGGGGAGTCGGGGGCCTACGAGCAGTACGTC.

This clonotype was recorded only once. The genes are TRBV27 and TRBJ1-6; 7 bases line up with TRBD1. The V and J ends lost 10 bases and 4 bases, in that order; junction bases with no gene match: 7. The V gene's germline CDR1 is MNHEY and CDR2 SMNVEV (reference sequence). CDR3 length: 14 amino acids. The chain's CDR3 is CATRTGGYNSPLHF. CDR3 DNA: TGTGCCACCAGGACAGGCGGGTATAATTCACCCCTCCACTTT.

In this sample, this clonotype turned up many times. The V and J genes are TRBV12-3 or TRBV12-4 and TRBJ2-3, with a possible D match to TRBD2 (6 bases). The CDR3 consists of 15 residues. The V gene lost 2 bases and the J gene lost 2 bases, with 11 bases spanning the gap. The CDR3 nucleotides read TGTGCCAGCAGTTTATGGGGGGAGCCCACAGATACGCAGTATTTT. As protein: CASSLWGEPTDTQYF.

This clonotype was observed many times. CDR3 in DNA: TGTGCCAGCAGCTTAAGCAGCGACACCGGGGAGCTGTTTTTT. It codes for CASSLSSDTGELFF. The chain links TRBV7-6 to TRBJ2-2, with unresolved D. CDR1 SGHVS and CDR2 FNYEAQ come from the germline V gene. The CDR3 runs 14 residues. V lost 2 bases, J lost 3 bases, and 7 bases lay in between.

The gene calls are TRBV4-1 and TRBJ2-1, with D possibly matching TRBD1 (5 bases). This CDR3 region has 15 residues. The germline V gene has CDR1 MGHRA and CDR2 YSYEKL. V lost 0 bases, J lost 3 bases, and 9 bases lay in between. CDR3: CASSQDKGRYNEQFF. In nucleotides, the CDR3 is TGCGCCAGCAGCCAAGATAAGGGGCGCTACAATGAGCAGTTCTTC.

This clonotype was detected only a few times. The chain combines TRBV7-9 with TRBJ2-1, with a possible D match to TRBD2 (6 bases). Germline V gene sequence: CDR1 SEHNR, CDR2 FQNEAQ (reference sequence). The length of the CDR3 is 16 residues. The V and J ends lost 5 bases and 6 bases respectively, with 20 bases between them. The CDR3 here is CASSPKGQGGRNEQFF. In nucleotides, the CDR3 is TGTGCCAGCAGCCCAAAGGGGCAGGGAGGACGCAATGAGCAGTTCTTC. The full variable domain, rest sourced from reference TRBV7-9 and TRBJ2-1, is DTGVSQNPRHKITKRGQNVTFRCDPISEHNRLYWYRQTLGQGPEFLTYFQNEAQLEKSRLLSDRFSAERPKGSFSTLEIQRTEQGDSAMYLCASSPKGQGGRNEQFFGPGTRLTVL.

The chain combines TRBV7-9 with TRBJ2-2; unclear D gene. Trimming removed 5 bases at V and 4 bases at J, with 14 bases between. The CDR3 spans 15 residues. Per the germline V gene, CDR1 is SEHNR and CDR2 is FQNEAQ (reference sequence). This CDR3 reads CASSPHSVSTGELFF. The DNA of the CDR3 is TGTGCCAGCAGCCCCCACAGTGTAAGCACCGGGGAGCTGTTTTTT.

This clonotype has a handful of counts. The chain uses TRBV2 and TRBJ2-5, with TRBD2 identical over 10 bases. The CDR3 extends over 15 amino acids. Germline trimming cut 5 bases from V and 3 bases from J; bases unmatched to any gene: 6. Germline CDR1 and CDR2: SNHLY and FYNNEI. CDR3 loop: CASSPWTSGKETQYF. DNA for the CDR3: TGTGCCAGCAGTCCTTGGACTAGCGGAAAAGAGACCCAGTACTTC.

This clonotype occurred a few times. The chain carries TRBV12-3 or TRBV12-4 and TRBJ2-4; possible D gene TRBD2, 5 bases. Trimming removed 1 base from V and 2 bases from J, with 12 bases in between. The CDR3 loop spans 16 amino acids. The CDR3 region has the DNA TGTGCCAGCAGTTTAGGGGAAGGAGGCACCAAAAACATTCAGTACTTC. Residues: CASSLGEGGTKNIQYF.

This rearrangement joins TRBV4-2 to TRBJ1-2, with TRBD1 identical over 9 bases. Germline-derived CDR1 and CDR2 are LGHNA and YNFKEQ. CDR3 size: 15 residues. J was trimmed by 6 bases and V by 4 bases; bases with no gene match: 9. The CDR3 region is CASSPPGDRVNGYTF. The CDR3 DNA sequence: TGTGCCAGCAGCCCCCCAGGGGACAGGGTCAATGGCTACACCTTC.